Listed here is a single T cell receptor beta chain. Original processing methods: It was from reference gene primer amplification that nucleated cell counts were estimated. Sequencing used immunoSEQ multiplex PCR; TCRdb keeps in-frame clones, though not all of them. The V and J calls and clone size come from that table; D and trimming were worked out from the DNA. The sample carries around 100,000 clones, less than 90% recorded once. This entry belongs to a study of blood T cell repertoires in COVID-19. Overall study: COVID-19 samples, acute and convalescent, were from the United States, Italy and Spain. T cells, B-cell-depleted T cells, or PBMCs supplied cDNA or gDNA.

CDR3 length equals 17 residues. Looked up from germline, CDR1 is SGDLS and CDR2 is YYNGEE. J was trimmed by 8 bases and V by 0 bases; bases with no gene match: 10. The sample was peripheral blood. This chain uses TRBV9 with TRBJ1-6; the match to TRBD1 covers 8 bases. The source is a human donor in a cohort sampled during active COVID-19. The CDR3 DNA sequence: TGTGCCAGCAGCGTAGATCTAGGGACAGGTATTTATTCACCCCTCCACTTT. Amino acid sequence: CASSVDLGTGIYSPLHF. The full variable domain, rest sourced from reference TRBV9 and TRBJ1-6, is DSGVTQTPKHLITATGQRVTLRCSPRSGDLSVYWYQQSLDQGLQFLIQYYNGEERAKGNILERFSAQQFPDLHSELNLSSLELGDSALYFCASSVDLGTGIYSPLHFGNGTRLTVT.